This T cell receptor (beta chain) was found in a study of cytomegalovirus exposure and HLA in healthy donors. Points from the study as a whole: A highly shared variant cluster was judged a likely technical artifact. Researchers had no immune exposure information except CMV serostatus available. A later analysis found common viral pathogens apparently linked to several of the most significant clusters.

In this sample, this clone turned up a few times. The antigen remains undetermined. With 60 Vbeta and 13 Jbeta primers, the PCR was carried out. The method was immunoSEQ multiplex PCR; TCRdb's version includes in-frame clones alone and lacks a portion of them. The table shows roughly 80,000 clones, with more than 50% occurring only once. The CDR3 is 13 residues long. The V and J ends lost 7 bases and 4 bases respectively, with 13 bases between them. Germline-derived CDR1 and CDR2 are MNHEY and SMNVEV (reference sequence). This receptor was obtained from a male donor in good health and CMV-seropositive. Sequencing used PBMCs. This chain joins TRBV27 and TRBJ1-1; TRBD1 might be the D (6 bases). CDR3 DNA sequence: TGTGCCAGCAAAAGCGGGACAAGCACTGAAGCTTTCTTT. Amino acids: CASKSGTSTEAFF.